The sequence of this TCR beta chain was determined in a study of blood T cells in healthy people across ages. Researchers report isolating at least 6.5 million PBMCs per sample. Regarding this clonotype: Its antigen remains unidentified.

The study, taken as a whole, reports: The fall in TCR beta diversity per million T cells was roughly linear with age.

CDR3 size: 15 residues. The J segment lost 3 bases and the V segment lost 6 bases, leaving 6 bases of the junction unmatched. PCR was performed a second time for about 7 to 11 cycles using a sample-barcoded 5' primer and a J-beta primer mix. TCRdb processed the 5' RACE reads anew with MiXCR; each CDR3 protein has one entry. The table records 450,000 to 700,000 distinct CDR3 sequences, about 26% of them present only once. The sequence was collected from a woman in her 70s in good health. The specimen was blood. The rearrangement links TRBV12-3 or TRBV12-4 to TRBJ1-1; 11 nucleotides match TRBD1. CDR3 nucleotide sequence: TGTGCCAGCAGGGAGTGGACAGGGGGCTACACTGAAGCTTTCTTT. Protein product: CASREWTGGYTEAFF.